The 27 T cell receptor beta chains below were found in one sample sequenced in a study of OX40 agonist ivuxolimab in advanced cancers. The library was built by means of the immunoSEQ multiplex PCR assay. The table was pulled from immuneACCESS by TCRdb, which kept in-frame rearrangements only. Such tables lose some clones; where checked, under half of the loss comes from unresolved V genes, and the rest has no known cause. Here the sample has under 80,000 clones; roughly 90% occur a single time. The ten most abundant clones make up 0.7% to 1% of the sample. Here the sequenced sample was CD4+ or CD8+ T cells sorted from blood, taken in a trial of the OX40 agonist ivuxolimab. The receptors stem from an adult with an advanced solid tumor such as melanoma, head and neck, liver or kidney cancer.

J is TRBJ1-4 and V is TRBV28; D is perhaps TRBD1 (6 bases). Germline V gene data show CDR1 as MDHEN and CDR2 as SYDVKM. V was cut by 4 bases and J by 5 bases, with 14 bases left in between. This CDR3 comprises 15 residues. The CDR3 bases are TGTGCCAGCAGTTCTACAGGGAGGGTCAATGAAAAACTGTTTTTT. Encoded protein: CASSSTGRVNEKLFF.

This sequence joins TRBV19 and TRBJ2-1; D may be TRBD2 (5 bases). Germline values: CDR1 LNHDA, CDR2 SQIVND (reference sequence). This CDR3 spans 13 amino acids. The V end was cut by 4 bases, the J end by 6 bases, with 10 bases between. The CDR3 DNA follows: TGTGCCAGTAGTACCGGACTTCCCAATGAGCAGTTCTTC. Amino acids: CASSTGLPNEQFF.

The chain has TRBV5-1 and TRBJ2-3; D might be TRBD2 (5 bases). V was cut by 0 bases and J by 1 base, with 9 bases left in between. The CDR3 totals 15 residues. Germline V gives CDR1 SGHRS, CDR2 YFSETQ. The CDR3 loop reads CASSLGNGGTDTQYF. The CDR3 DNA reads as TGCGCCAGCAGCTTGGGTAACGGGGGCACAGATACGCAGTATTTT.

The chain employs TRBV6-6 and TRBJ2-5; D gene uncertain. V lost 6 bases and J lost 2, with 10 bases in between. Germline CDR1 and CDR2: MNHNY and SVGAGI (reference sequence). CDR3 length equals 13 residues. The CDR3 is CASSPPEQETQYF. The CDR3, as DNA: TGTGCCAGCAGCCCCCCAGAGCAAGAGACCCAGTACTTC.

This chain joins TRBV6-1 and TRBJ2-5; TRBD2 matches at 12 bases. The CDR3 runs to 13 residues. CDR1 is MNHNS, CDR2 SASEGT, per germline. The J segment lost 5 bases and the V segment lost 6 bases, leaving 1 base of the junction unmatched. The CDR3: CASRGLAGETQYF. CDR3 DNA: TGTGCCAGCAGGGGACTAGCGGGCGAGACCCAGTACTTC.

This clone was seen just once. The CDR3 nucleotides are TGTGCCAGCAGCCACCCCCCGGCGGGGACAGGGGCCACCGGGGAGCTGTTTTTT. Protein sequence: CASSHPPAGTGATGELFF. The chain uses TRBV4-2 and TRBJ2-2; 10 nucleotides agree with TRBD1. From germline, CDR1 is LGHNA and CDR2 YNFKEQ. The CDR3 is 18 amino acids. J gave up 4 bases and V 3 bases, and 11 bases lay outside the gene matches.

Notes on this clone: This sample includes further DNA sequences coding for the same CDR3. This chain connects TRBV9 to TRBJ2-7; perhaps TRBD2 as D (5 bases). The CDR3 length is 13 residues. Germline values: CDR1 SGDLS, CDR2 YYNGEE. V was trimmed by 0 bases and J by 2 bases, leaving 6 bases between them. The DNA of the CDR3 is TGTGCCAGCAGCGTAGACGGGACCTACGAGCAGTACTTC. Protein product: CASSVDGTYEQYF.

The J gene is TRBJ1-5, the V gene TRBV2; a weak D match, TRBD1 (5 bases). Germline V CDR1 and CDR2: SNHLY, FYNNEI. This CDR3 is 15 amino acids long. The V and J ends lost 6 bases and 3 bases respectively, with 15 bases between them. The CDR3 region is CASRGESGDNQPQHF. DNA of the CDR3: TGTGCCAGCAGAGGGGAATCCGGGGACAATCAGCCCCAGCATTTT.

CDR3 in DNA: TGTGCCAGCAGCTTGGCCGGGACTAGCGGGGGCGACTACAATGAGCAGTTCTTC. This translates into CASSLAGTSGGDYNEQFF. The chain joins TRBV5-6 to TRBJ2-1, with 14 bases matching TRBD2. The germline CDR1 and CDR2 sequences are SGHDT and YYEEEE. This CDR3 comprises 18 residues. The V gene end was trimmed by 0 bases and the J gene end by 3 bases; junction bases not matched to a gene: 5.

The V gene is TRBV10-1, the J gene TRBJ2-7, with D perhaps matching TRBD1 or TRBD2 (6 bases each). Trimming took 7 bases from V and 6 from J, leaving 16 bases between them. CDR3 length: 13 amino acids. Looked up from germline, CDR1 is WNHNN and CDR2 is SYGVQD (reference sequence). The CDR3 loop is CASTRDPGAEQYF. As DNA, the CDR3 is TGCGCCAGCACCCGGGATCCGGGGGCCGAGCAGTACTTC.

This chain uses TRBV7-3 with TRBJ2-5; D is uncertain. The CDR3 consists of 13 residues. Trimming cost V 1 base and J 4 bases, with 7 bases left between them. The germline V gene encodes CDR1 SGHTA and CDR2 FQGTGA. CDR3 loop: CASSLRWGETQYF. CDR3 bases: TGTGCCAGCAGCTTAAGGTGGGGAGAGACCCAGTACTTC. Variable domain in full (rest from reference TRBV7-3 and TRBJ2-5): GAGVSQTPSNKVTEKGKYVELRCDPISGHTALYWYRQSLGQGPEFLIYFQGTGAADDSGLPNDRFFAVRPEGSVSTLKIQRTERGDSAVYLCASSLRWGETQYFGPGTRLLVL.

The genes are TRBV7-9 and TRBJ2-1; 7 bases align to TRBD2. The CDR3 sequence is 15 residues long. J lost 6 bases, V lost 5 bases, and 10 bases had no gene match. Germline CDR1 reads SEHNR; CDR2 reads FQNEAQ (reference sequence). The CDR3 DNA is TGTGCCAGCAGCCTTCCGGGACTACCCGCCAATGAGCAGTTCTTC. Protein sequence: CASSLPGLPANEQFF.

V is TRBV7-9 and J is TRBJ1-2; 7 bases align to TRBD1. This CDR3 is built from 15 residues. Trimming at V came to 5 bases and at J to 3 bases, leaving 9 bases not matched to a gene. Germline V gene sequence: CDR1 SEHNR, CDR2 FQNEAQ (reference sequence). CDR3 loop: CASSLRGGGDYGYTF. The CDR3 DNA is TGTGCCAGCAGCCTCCGGGGAGGGGGCGACTATGGCTACACCTTC.

The chain has TRBV9 and TRBJ1-2; unclear D gene. The V end lost 3 bases, the J end lost 8 bases, and 11 bases lay between the germline ends. Germline-derived CDR1 and CDR2 are SGDLS and YYNGEE. The CDR3 consists of 12 residues. The CDR3 protein is CASSGEGWGYTF. The CDR3 DNA is TGTGCCAGCAGCGGCGAGGGCTGGGGCTACACCTTC.

The chain carries TRBV5-1 and TRBJ2-1; no definite D call. The CDR3 runs to 13 residues. Germline assignment: CDR1 SGHRS and CDR2 YFSETQ. Trimming took off 5 bases at V and 3 bases at J, with 9 bases between the two ends. The CDR3 protein is CASRPYNYNEQFF. The CDR3 DNA follows: TGCGCCAGCAGACCTTACAACTACAATGAGCAGTTCTTC.

This clone was seen once. The chain links TRBV18 to TRBJ1-1; D is unresolved. From germline, CDR1 is KGHSH and CDR2 LQKENI. V was trimmed by 6 bases and J by 1 base, leaving 12 bases between them. There are 14 residues in the CDR3. The CDR3 DNA follows: TGTGCCAGCTCGTTCCAGAGATGGAACACTGAAGCTTTCTTT. It encodes CASSFQRWNTEAFF.

V gene TRBV19 combines with J gene TRBJ2-7; 9 nucleotides align to TRBD1. Looked up from germline, CDR1 is LNHDA and CDR2 is SQIVND (reference sequence). This CDR3 has 13 residues. V lost 2 bases to trimming and J lost 7 bases; unmatched junction nucleotides: 3. The CDR3 coding sequence is TGTGCCAGTAGTATACCCGGGACAGGGGAGCAGTACTTC. As protein: CASSIPGTGEQYF.

This clone was seen only once. The chain combines TRBV5-1 with TRBJ2-2; D perhaps matches TRBD2 (5 bases). V dropped 7 bases and J dropped 0 bases, with 10 bases sitting between them. Per germline, CDR1 SGHRS and CDR2 YFSETQ. The length of the CDR3 is 14 residues. Written as DNA, the CDR3 is TGCGCCAGCCGGACTGGTTCGAACACCGGGGAGCTGTTTTTT. It translates to CASRTGSNTGELFF. Full variable domain (missing parts from reference TRBV5-1 and TRBJ2-2): KAGVTQTPRYLIKTRGQQVTLSCSPISGHRSVSWYQQTPGQGLQFLFEYFSETQRNKGNFPGRFSGRQFSNSRSEMNVSTLELGDSALYLCASRTGSNTGELFFGEGSRLTVL.

The V call is TRBV28, the J call TRBJ2-2; D ambiguous. Germline-derived CDR1 and CDR2 are MDHEN and SYDVKM. The CDR3 has 13 residues. V lost 5 bases, J lost 1 base, and 5 bases lay in between. CDR3 sequence reads: CASSTVNTGELFF. The CDR3 nucleotides are TGTGCCAGCAGTACAGTGAACACCGGGGAGCTGTTTTTT. Looking up the rest from reference TRBV28 and TRBJ2-2 gives the full variable domain: DVKVTQSSRYLVKRTGEKVFLECVQDMDHENMFWYRQDPGLGLRLIYFSYDVKMKEKGDIPEGYSVSREKKERFSLILESASTNQTSMYLCASSTVNTGELFFGEGSRLTVL.

The J gene is TRBJ2-2, the V gene TRBV5-3; D is possibly TRBD2 (5 bases). TRBV5-3 counts as an open reading frame of uncertain function. V gave up 0 bases and J gave up 7 bases, with 10 bases separating them. There are 14 residues in the CDR3. Written as DNA, the CDR3 is TGTGCCAGAAGCTTGGGCCAACGGGGCGGGGAGCTGTTTTTT. Protein product: CARSLGQRGGELFF.

The chain uses TRBV28 and TRBJ2-2; 7 positions match TRBD1. Trimming cost V 2 bases and J 4 bases; bases outside gene matches: 4. In germline, CDR1 is MDHEN, CDR2 SYDVKM. This CDR3 has 15 amino acids. CDR3 region: CASSLRQGVTGELFF. The DNA for the CDR3 is TGTGCCAGCAGTTTAAGGCAGGGGGTCACCGGGGAGCTGTTTTTT.

This chain connects TRBV6-6 to TRBJ2-1; D may be TRBD2 (7 bases). The V gene lost 6 bases and the J gene lost 2 bases, with 11 bases spanning the gap. Germline V gives CDR1 MNHNY, CDR2 SVGAGI (reference sequence). This CDR3 comprises 14 residues. The CDR3 DNA is TGTGCCAGCAGCGAAGGGGGGGCCTACAATGAGCAGTTCTTC. Protein sequence: CASSEGGAYNEQFF.

This chain uses TRBV19 with TRBJ2-1; 11 nucleotides line up with TRBD1. The trim removed 4 bases at V and 10 bases at J, leaving 6 bases unmatched. CDR3 length: 14 amino acids. Per the germline V gene, CDR1 is LNHDA and CDR2 is SQIVND (reference sequence). The CDR3 region is CASSNGQGAREQFF. The CDR3 coding sequence is TGTGCCAGTAGTAACGGACAGGGGGCGCGAGAGCAGTTCTTC.

The chain is built from TRBV30 and TRBJ2-5, with 8 nucleotides matching TRBD1. The CDR3 contains 15 residues. CDR1 and CDR2 from the germline V gene are GTSNPN and SVGIG (reference sequence). V shed 1 base and J 5 bases; nucleotides not matched to a gene: 9. The DNA of the CDR3 is TGTGCCTGGAGTGAAGGCAGGGGGCGATGGGAGACCCAGTACTTC. It is translated as CAWSEGRGRWETQYF.

This clone was seen more than once but under ten times. The chain employs TRBV6-1 and TRBJ1-2; D remains unclear. The V end was cut by 8 bases, the J end by 0 bases, with 13 bases between. The CDR3 has 14 residues. CDR1 MNHNS and CDR2 SASEGT come from the germline V gene. CDR3 coding DNA: TGTGCCAGCCTCCGGGCCGGGGCTAACTATGGCTACACCTTC. Amino acids: CASLRAGANYGYTF.

This clone was counted a few times. This CDR3 is also generated by other DNA sequences in the sample. The chain links TRBV19 to TRBJ1-1; no firm D call. The CDR3 contains 14 residues. Germline V gives CDR1 LNHDA, CDR2 SQIVND (reference sequence). The V end was cut by 0 bases, the J end by 1 base, with 6 bases between. The CDR3 loop is CASSIDLENTEAFF. The CDR3 nucleotides read TGTGCCAGTAGTATAGATCTCGAGAACACTGAAGCTTTCTTT.

This chain connects TRBV23-1 to TRBJ2-1; TRBD2 matches 7 bases. TRBV23-1 is sorted into the ORF group, with uncertain function. The CDR3 runs to 16 residues. The V and J ends lost 0 bases and 3 bases, in that order; junction bases with no gene match: 5. The CDR3 coding sequence is TGCGCCAGCAGTCAATCGTGGGGGGGGGACTACAATGAGCAGTTCTTC. Translating it yields CASSQSWGGDYNEQFF.